This TCR beta chain derives from a study of identifying expanded T cells in peripheral blood. Produced via immunoSEQ multiplex PCR; TCRdb's table is partial and in-frame only. Here the sample spans 84,000 or so clones, roughly 89% being singletons. Sequenced input: blood. The receptor's source is a person aged 18 to 75 in good health.

CDR3 amino acids: CASSQRPQETNTEAFF. In DNA, the CDR3 is TGTGCCAGCAGTCAACGCCCACAGGAGACGAACACTGAAGCTTTCTTT. The chain employs TRBV6-6 and TRBJ1-1; weak D call: TRBD1 (5 bases). Germline V gene data show CDR1 as MNHNY and CDR2 as SVGAGI (reference sequence). The CDR3 length is 16 residues. Trimming cost V 5 bases and J 1 base, with 17 bases left between them.